The 32 T cell receptor beta chains given below trace back to one sample, sequenced in a study of blood T cell repertoires in COVID-19. Sequencing was performed with immunoSEQ multiplex PCR; in TCRdb, only in-frame clones are kept and a portion is missing. The sample comprises about 24,000 clones, approximately 86% of which are singletons, and roughly 4.7% rests with the top ten. The sequenced sample was peripheral blood. These receptors came from a man aged 50 to 59 with active COVID-19.

V gene TRBV28 combines with J gene TRBJ1-4, with TRBD1 as a possible D gene (5 bases). Trimming removed 4 bases from V and 0 bases from J, with 18 bases in between. Germline values: CDR1 MDHEN, CDR2 SYDVKM. The CDR3 contains 18 residues. CDR3 region: CASSSGRVISATNEKLFF. As DNA, the CDR3 is TGTGCCAGCAGTTCGGGCAGGGTAATTAGTGCAACTAATGAAAAACTGTTTTTT.

The J gene is TRBJ1-6, the V gene TRBV6-5; 7 positions agree with TRBD1. Looked up from germline, CDR1 is MNHEY and CDR2 is SVGAGI. J was trimmed by 7 bases and V by 7 bases; bases with no gene match: 7. The CDR3 length is 14 residues. The CDR3 region has the DNA TGTGCCAGCAACCGACAGGGTGGCAATTCACCCCTCCACTTT. It yields the protein CASNRQGGNSPLHF.

The chain is built from TRBV7-9 and TRBJ2-1; 10 nucleotides align to TRBD1. The CDR3 totals 16 residues. The V gene's germline CDR1 is SEHNR and CDR2 FQNEAQ (reference sequence). After removal of 5 bases from V and 4 bases from J, the junction contained 8 bases not matched to a gene. The DNA of the CDR3 is TGTGCCAGCAGCCACCTAAGGGACAGGGGATACAATGAGCAGTTCTTC. Encoded protein: CASSHLRDRGYNEQFF.

This chain connects TRBV5-1 to TRBJ2-7, with 10 nucleotides matching TRBD2. This CDR3 has 17 residues. Per the germline V gene, CDR1 is SGHRS and CDR2 is YFSETQ. V was pared by 3 bases and J by 2 bases, with 11 bases of the junction left unmatched. The CDR3 DNA is TGCGCCAGCAGCTCGAGTAGAGAACTAGCGGGGACCTACGAGCAGTACTTC. Translating it yields CASSSSRELAGTYEQYF.

V gene TRBV7-9 combines with J gene TRBJ1-2; D is perhaps TRBD1 (5 bases). With 5 bases removed from V and 1 base from J, the gap between germline ends came to 11 bases. This CDR3 spans 14 amino acids. Germline CDR1 reads SEHNR; CDR2 reads FQNEAQ (reference sequence). CDR3 sequence (DNA): TGTGCCAGCAGCCAGACAGAACTTAACTATGGCTACACCTTC. The encoded protein is CASSQTELNYGYTF. The whole variable domain, remainder taken from reference TRBV7-9 and TRBJ1-2, is DTGVSQNPRHKITKRGQNVTFRCDPISEHNRLYWYRQTLGQGPEFLTYFQNEAQLEKSRLLSDRFSAERPKGSFSTLEIQRTEQGDSAMYLCASSQTELNYGYTFGSGTRLTVV.

The chain carries TRBV6-1 and TRBJ2-3, with a weak D call TRBD2 (6 bases). CDR3 length equals 16 residues. With 3 bases removed from V and 4 bases from J, the gap between germline ends came to 17 bases. The germline gives CDR1 MNHNS, CDR2 SASEGT. CDR3 residues: CASSERGAAGADTQYF. The CDR3 coding sequence is TGTGCCAGCAGTGAGCGGGGAGCAGCGGGCGCAGATACGCAGTATTTT.

The chain joins TRBV18 to TRBJ2-3; D uncertain. The ends were cut back, 5 bases at V and 5 bases at J, with 8 bases in the middle. CDR1 and CDR2 (germline): KGHSH, LQKENI. The length of the CDR3 is 12 residues. The CDR3 loop reads CASSMGLDTQYF. CDR3 bases: TGTGCCAGCTCAATGGGCCTAGATACGCAGTATTTT.

A few counts support this clone. The chain employs TRBV7-9 and TRBJ2-6; D remains unclear. This CDR3 is built from 15 residues. From germline, CDR1 is SEHNR and CDR2 FQNEAQ (reference sequence). Trimming took off 5 bases at V and 2 bases at J, with 10 bases between the two ends. The CDR3 protein is CASSLTLPGANVLTF. The CDR3 DNA reads TGTGCCAGCAGCCTAACCCTCCCTGGGGCCAACGTCCTGACTTTC.

V and J are TRBV30 and TRBJ2-7, with D possibly matching TRBD2 (5 bases). Germline-derived CDR1 and CDR2 are GTSNPN and SVGIG (reference sequence). The CDR3 has 12 residues. Deletions cut 2 bases from V and 1 base from J, with 6 bases between. CDR3 coding DNA: TGTGCCTGGAGTCCGGGATCCTACGAGCAGTACTTC. Its protein is CAWSPGSYEQYF.

The V gene is TRBV4-2, the J gene TRBJ2-2; 14 bases align to TRBD2. V was clipped by 0 bases and J by 4 bases; unmatched bases: 19. This CDR3 comprises 23 residues. Germline V CDR1 and CDR2: LGHNA, YNFKEQ. The CDR3, as DNA: TGTGCCAGCAGCCAAGATCCCTGGGACAGGGTGGGACTAGCGGGAGCGGTCACCGGGGAGCTGTTTTTT. Protein: CASSQDPWDRVGLAGAVTGELFF.

In nucleotides, the CDR3 is TGTGCCAGCAGGTGGGGGCTCCAAGAGACCCAGTACTTC. This gives the protein CASRWGLQETQYF. V and J are TRBV2 and TRBJ2-5, with D maybe TRBD1 (6 bases). The CDR3 totals 13 residues. V lost 6 bases to trimming and J lost 1 base, with 9 bases between them. Germline V lookup: CDR1 SNHLY, CDR2 FYNNEI.

This clone showed up just once. The gene calls are TRBV19 and TRBJ2-1; 8 bases map to TRBD2. Unmatched junction bases numbered 6, after V lost 5 bases and J lost 9 bases. The CDR3 consists of 13 residues. The V gene's germline CDR1 is LNHDA and CDR2 SQIVND (reference sequence). CDR3 protein: CASSLYRGGEQFF. CDR3 DNA sequence: TGTGCCAGTAGTCTGTATCGGGGGGGTGAGCAGTTCTTC.

CDR3 amino acids: CASSSQTGGRQETQYF. The CDR3, as DNA: TGTGCCAGCAGCTCCCAGACAGGTGGACGCCAAGAGACCCAGTACTTC. This sequence joins TRBV5-6 and TRBJ2-5, with D perhaps matching TRBD1 (6 bases). Trimming removed 3 bases at V and 1 base at J, with 16 bases between. This CDR3 is 16 amino acids long. Looked up from germline, CDR1 is SGHDT and CDR2 is YYEEEE.

This clone was seen only once. This sequence joins TRBV5-1 and TRBJ2-7, with 10 bases identical to TRBD1. Per the germline V gene, CDR1 is SGHRS and CDR2 is YFSETQ. CDR3 length: 14 amino acids. V lost 4 bases to trimming and J lost 4 bases; unmatched junction nucleotides: 5. The CDR3 sequence is CASSKTGGGYEQYF. The CDR3 DNA follows: TGCGCCAGCAGCAAGACAGGGGGCGGGTACGAGCAGTACTTC.

This clone was seen a few times. The gene calls are TRBV7-2 and TRBJ2-5; 9 bases line up with TRBD1. Trimming took 4 bases from V and 5 from J; bases not matched to a gene: 11. Per germline, CDR1 SGHTA and CDR2 FQGNSA. The CDR3 is 16 residues long. This CDR3 reads CASSSLGQGMYETQYF. CDR3 in DNA: TGTGCCAGCAGCTCCCTGGGACAGGGCATGTATGAGACCCAGTACTTC.

This clone has just one count. The chain has TRBV19 and TRBJ1-5; no clear D. Trimming took off 0 bases at V and 1 base at J, with 13 bases between the two ends. This CDR3 region has 17 residues. Looked up from germline, CDR1 is LNHDA and CDR2 is SQIVND (reference sequence). CDR3 amino acids: CASSIDYSGGSNQPQHF. DNA of the CDR3: TGTGCCAGTAGTATAGATTACAGCGGAGGAAGCAATCAGCCCCAGCATTTT.

The CDR3 DNA sequence: TGTGCCAGCAGTGACCACACCCCAGGTACAGATACGCAGTATTTT. Its translation is CASSDHTPGTDTQYF. The chain links TRBV25-1 to TRBJ2-3, with D uncertain. The CDR3 runs to 15 residues. V dropped 3 bases and J dropped 3 bases, with 13 bases sitting between them. Germline values: CDR1 MGHDK, CDR2 SYGVNS.

The chain carries TRBV15 and TRBJ2-1; 12 positions match TRBD2. This CDR3 is built from 16 residues. In germline, CDR1 is LNHNV, CDR2 YYDKDF (reference sequence). The J segment lost 8 bases and the V segment lost 3 bases, leaving 8 bases of the junction unmatched. The CDR3 spells CATSRLLAGGGDEQFF. CDR3 sequence (DNA): TGTGCCACCAGCAGGCTCCTAGCGGGAGGGGGGGATGAGCAGTTCTTC.

This chain uses TRBV11-3 with TRBJ1-5; 8 bases are shared with TRBD1. This CDR3 has 20 residues. The trim removed 7 bases at V and 0 bases at J, leaving 20 bases unmatched. Germline lookup yields CDR1 SGHNT and CDR2 YENEEA. CDR3 DNA: TGTGCCAGCACCTTTTTCCCGGGACAGGACCCCTCATATAGCAATCAGCCCCAGCATTTT. Protein product: CASTFFPGQDPSYSNQPQHF.

This clone appeared a single time. The chain is built from TRBV27 and TRBJ1-6, with D perhaps matching TRBD1 (5 bases). V was clipped by 2 bases and J by 5 bases, with 10 bases between them. The CDR3 sequence is 15 residues long. CDR1 and CDR2 from the germline V gene are MNHEY and SMNVEV (reference sequence). CDR3 DNA sequence: TGTGCCAGCAGTTTAAGGGGTGCGAATAATTCACCCCTCCACTTT. Translation gives CASSLRGANNSPLHF.

The chain couples TRBV6-5 to TRBJ2-1, with TRBD2 identical over 10 bases. This CDR3 is built from 12 residues. Germline V CDR1 and CDR2: MNHEY, SVGAGI. The V segment lost 7 bases and the J segment 10 bases; nucleotides outside the gene matches: 4. The CDR3 DNA reads TGTGCCAGCATCTCGACTAGCGGGGAGCAGTTCTTC. Translating gives CASISTSGEQFF.

The rearrangement joins TRBV15 to TRBJ1-5; unclear D gene. The CDR3 has 12 residues. V lost 0 bases, J lost 11 bases, and 8 bases lay in between. CDR1 and CDR2 from the germline V gene are LNHNV and YYDKDF (reference sequence). The chain's CDR3 is CATSRDAAAQHF. CDR3 sequence (DNA): TGTGCCACCAGCAGAGATGCCGCGGCCCAGCATTTT.

CDR3 nucleotide sequence: TGTGCCACCAGCAACCCGGGGGCAGGGGGCTACGAGCAGTACTTC. Protein: CATSNPGAGGYEQYF. The chain uses TRBV15 and TRBJ2-7; a weak D match, TRBD1 (7 bases). Germline V gene lookup returns CDR1 LNHNV and CDR2 YYDKDF (reference sequence). The CDR3 has 15 residues. Trimming took off 4 bases at V and 3 bases at J, with 16 bases between the two ends. Drawing the rest from reference TRBV15 and TRBJ2-7, the complete variable domain is DAMVIQNPRYQVTQFGKPVTLSCSQTLNHNVMYWYQQKSSQAPKLLFHYYDKDFNNEADTPDNFQSRRPNTSFCFLDIRSPGLGDTAMYLCATSNPGAGGYEQYFGPGTRLTVT.

The CDR3 reads CASSAGRSGDTEAFF. The CDR3 nucleotides read TGTGCCAGCAGCGCAGGCCGGTCGGGAGACACTGAAGCTTTCTTT. The V call is TRBV11-2, the J call TRBJ1-1, with D unresolved. The CDR3 extends over 15 amino acids. In germline, CDR1 is SGHAT, CDR2 FQNNGV. V was pared by 5 bases and J by 3 bases, with 16 bases between.

This CDR3 is CASSGRTSGIYEQYF. In DNA, the CDR3 is TGTGCCAGCAGCGGACGGACTAGCGGGATCTACGAGCAGTACTTC. The rearrangement links TRBV7-9 to TRBJ2-7; TRBD2 aligns across 12 bases. This CDR3 has 15 amino acids. V lost 5 bases, J lost 3 bases, and 5 bases stayed unmatched. CDR1 and CDR2 (germline): SEHNR, FQNEAQ (reference sequence).

The genes are TRBV5-1 and TRBJ2-2, with 7 bases aligning to TRBD2. Trimming took 3 bases from V and 4 from J; bases not matched to a gene: 9. The CDR3 extends over 16 amino acids. The germline CDR1 and CDR2 sequences are SGHRS and YFSETQ. Written as DNA, the CDR3 is TGCGCCAGCAGCTCGACTGGCGGGGGATCCACCGGGGAGCTGTTTTTT. Amino acids: CASSSTGGGSTGELFF.

The chain employs TRBV6-6 and TRBJ2-7; the match to TRBD2 covers 8 bases. With V trimmed by 7 bases and J by 0 bases, 2 bases remained unmatched. The CDR3 is 13 residues long. Germline V lookup: CDR1 MNHNY, CDR2 SVGAGI (reference sequence). For the CDR3, the DNA is TGTGCCAGCAAGCGGGGGCCCTCCTACGAGCAGTACTTC. This gives the protein CASKRGPSYEQYF.

The chain links TRBV24-1 to TRBJ2-1, with TRBD1 matching over 8 bases. Germline V CDR1 and CDR2: KGHDR, SFDVKD. The CDR3 covers 16 residues. With 7 bases clipped from V and 6 bases from J, the junction kept 13 bases outside the gene matches. CDR3 sequence reads: CATSRAGDRGFNEQFF. CDR3 nucleotides: TGTGCCACCAGCAGGGCAGGAGACAGGGGATTCAATGAGCAGTTCTTC.

The rearrangement links TRBV6-2 or TRBV6-3 to TRBJ1-6; 8 bases are shared with TRBD1. V gave up 7 bases and J gave up 9 bases; unmatched junction bases: 8. Per germline, CDR1 MNHEY and CDR2 SVGEGT. There are 14 residues in the CDR3. The CDR3 region has the DNA TGTGCCAGCAACCCCACAGGGGGAATTTCACCCCTCCACTTT. Encoded protein: CASNPTGGISPLHF.

The chain is built from TRBV7-3 and TRBJ2-7, with 10 bases aligning to TRBD1. With V trimmed by 5 bases and J by 3 bases, 7 bases remained unmatched. This CDR3 spans 15 amino acids. CDR1 SGHTA and CDR2 FQGTGA come from the germline V gene. The CDR3 loop is CASSPRQGAIYEQYF. The CDR3 bases are TGTGCCAGCAGCCCCCGACAGGGGGCAATCTACGAGCAGTACTTC. The full variable domain, in which reference TRBV7-3 and TRBJ2-7 provide the parts outside the CDR3, is GAGVSQTPSNKVTEKGKYVELRCDPISGHTALYWYRQSLGQGPEFLIYFQGTGAADDSGLPNDRFFAVRPEGSVSTLKIQRTERGDSAVYLCASSPRQGAIYEQYFGPGTRLTVT.

The rearrangement joins TRBV9 to TRBJ1-6, with D uncertain. Germline CDR1 and CDR2: SGDLS and YYNGEE. The length of the CDR3 is 14 residues. V gave up 2 bases and J gave up 5 bases, with 8 bases separating them. The CDR3 DNA sequence: TGTGCCAGCAGCGTGTCTCAGGATAATTCACCCCTCCACTTT. Translating gives CASSVSQDNSPLHF.

The gene calls are TRBV27 and TRBJ2-2; D not resolved. Trimming cost V 5 bases and J 4 bases, with 11 bases left between them. The CDR3 runs to 14 residues. Germline lookup yields CDR1 MNHEY and CDR2 SMNVEV (reference sequence). The CDR3 bases are TGTGCCAGCAGTCAGCAGGTGGGCACCGGGGAGCTGTTTTTT. It codes for CASSQQVGTGELFF.